This T cell receptor (beta chain) was captured in a study of cytomegalovirus exposure and HLA in healthy donors. PCR primers comprised 60 Vbeta and 13 Jbeta primers. Clones were read by immunoSEQ multiplex PCR, and TCRdb kept only the in-frame ones, dropping some. The profile covers tens of thousands of clones, with over 75% appearing a single time and 2.5% taken by the ten largest. Sequencing was performed on PBMCs. This clonotype was obtained from a male donor in good health and CMV-seropositive.

CDR3 coding DNA: TGTGCCAGCAGCGCTAACAGGGCGGGTACTGAAGCTTTCTTT. Its protein is CASSANRAGTEAFF. The chain joins TRBV28 to TRBJ1-1; perhaps TRBD1 as D (6 bases). Trimming took off 6 bases at V and 5 bases at J, with 16 bases between the two ends. Germline lookup yields CDR1 MDHEN and CDR2 SYDVKM. This CDR3 has 14 residues.